These 8 T cell receptor beta chains were all obtained from the same sample, sequenced in a study of blood T cell repertoires in COVID-19. Only in-frame clones appear in the TCRdb table, and some are missing; sequencing was by immunoSEQ multiplex PCR. The sample includes around 190,000 clones, 85% to 90% of them seen just once. Material: peripheral blood. These receptors all come from a woman aged 55-70 years with acute or convalescent COVID-19.

The chain employs TRBV6-5 and TRBJ1-4; unclear D gene. Germline CDR1 MNHEY, CDR2 SVGAGI. V was clipped by 5 bases and J by 8 bases, with 9 bases between them. The CDR3 has 12 residues. CDR3 protein: CASSPSGEKLFF. The CDR3 DNA is TGTGCCAGCAGTCCCAGCGGGGAAAAACTGTTTTTT.

This chain links TRBV6-5 with TRBJ2-5; perhaps TRBD2 as D (6 bases). CDR3 length: 13 residues. Germline loops: CDR1 MNHEY, CDR2 SVGAGI. Deletions cut 6 bases from V and 1 base from J, with 9 bases between. DNA for the CDR3: TGTGCCAGCAGGAGGAGGGGCCAAGAGACCCAGTACTTC. As protein: CASRRRGQETQYF.

The rearrangement joins TRBV3-1 (or the pseudogene TRBV3-2) to TRBJ1-3, with 8 bases identical to TRBD1. CDR3 length equals 15 residues. Germline values: CDR1 LGHDT, CDR2 YNNKEL (reference sequence). Germline trimming cut 4 bases from V and 2 bases from J; bases unmatched to any gene: 4. CDR3 region: CASSPDRATGNTIYF. The DNA for the CDR3 is TGTGCCAGCAGCCCGGACAGGGCGACTGGAAACACCATATATTTT.

This clone occurred once. The chain joins TRBV5-1 to TRBJ2-7; a weak D match, TRBD1 (5 bases). V dropped 2 bases and J dropped 6 bases, with 12 bases sitting between them. Germline values: CDR1 SGHRS, CDR2 YFSETQ. The CDR3 consists of 13 residues. The CDR3: CASSFGRVREQYF. The CDR3 region has the DNA TGCGCCAGCAGCTTTGGCAGGGTTCGCGAGCAGTACTTC.

J is TRBJ1-2 and V is TRBV27, with TRBD1 matching 7 bases. Trimming at V came to 8 bases and at J to 3 bases, leaving 3 bases not matched to a gene. Germline CDR1 is MNHEY and CDR2 is SMNVEV (reference sequence). This CDR3 comprises 12 residues. Here the CDR3 DNA reads TGTGCCAGCTCTACAGGGGACTATGGCTACACCTTC. Its translation: CASSTGDYGYTF.

This clone was counted once. The rearrangement uses TRBV5-4 and TRBJ2-7, with 10 bases aligning to TRBD1. Germline assignment: CDR1 SGHNT and CDR2 YYREEE (reference sequence). V lost 4 bases and J lost 3; bases outside the gene matches: 4. The CDR3 has 14 residues. The CDR3 coding sequence is TGTGCCAGCAGCCGGACAGGGGGGAGCTACGAGCAGTACGTC. Translation gives CASSRTGGSYEQYV.

This clone came up once. The chain has TRBV6-2 or TRBV6-3 and TRBJ1-3; possibly TRBD1 for D (5 bases). The CDR3 runs 16 residues. Germline CDR1 MNHEY, CDR2 SVGEGT. Trimming left V 6 bases short and J 0 bases short, with 15 bases between. The CDR3 bases are TGTGCCAGCAGCAAAAACCGAGACAGCTCTGGAAACACCATATATTTT. As protein: CASSKNRDSSGNTIYF.

The V and J genes are TRBV30 and TRBJ1-2, with unresolved D. Germline V gives CDR1 GTSNPN, CDR2 SVGIG (reference sequence). V dropped 3 bases and J dropped 5 bases, with 10 bases sitting between them. The CDR3 extends over 12 amino acids. Here the CDR3 reads CAWREWRYGYTF. The DNA of the CDR3 is TGTGCCTGGAGGGAATGGAGGTATGGCTACACCTTC.